In this sample, the clone carrying this TCR beta chain turned up a few times. Extracted RNA was reverse transcribed, and the resulting cDNA served as sequencing template. The table came from immunoSEQ multiplex PCR; TCRdb's copy has only in-frame clones and leaves some out. The sample has about 190,000 clones, around 64% seen once. This entry comes from a study of CD8+ T cells in alopecia areata. Looking at the study overall: Tofacitinib administration to treated patients was oral, at 5 to 10 mg twice daily.

The treatment: oral pan-JAK inhibitor, 5-10 mg twice daily. Researchers gathered lesional scalp punch biopsies and peripheral blood from patients with alopecia areata. In germline, CDR1 is SGHTA, CDR2 FQGNSA. V was cut by 3 bases and J by 6 bases, with 12 bases left in between. CDR3 length: 13 residues. The origin of this receptor is a human donor with alopecia areata. The sample consisted of CD4+ T cells sorted from blood, taken at week 49, from a patient treated with tofacitinib. V is TRBV7-2 and J is TRBJ2-7; no reliable D call. The CDR3 spells CASSFPPLSEQYF. The CDR3 DNA is TGTGCCAGCAGCTTTCCCCCCCTCTCCGAGCAGTACTTC. The full variable domain, with the rest looked up from reference TRBV7-2 and TRBJ2-7, is GAGVSQSPSNKVTEKGKDVELRCDPISGHTALYWYRQSLGQGLEFLIYFQGNSAPDKSGLPSDRFSAERTGGSVSTLTIQRTQQEDSAVYLCASSFPPLSEQYFGPGTRLTVT.